The clone carrying this T cell receptor (beta chain) was recorded many times. Antigen specificity is unknown. Russia was home to the donors, healthy Caucasian individuals aged roughly 6 to 100. This record comes from a study of blood T cells in healthy people across ages. Looked up from germline, CDR1 is ENHRY and CDR2 is SYGVKD. The CDR3 is made up of 14 amino acids. J was trimmed by 4 bases and V by 9 bases; bases with no gene match: 4. A sample-barcoded 5' primer and a J-beta primer mix were used in a second PCR of roughly 7 to 11 cycles. TCRdb called the 5' RACE reads again in MiXCR, with one record for every CDR3 protein. The data show roughly 790,000 distinct CDR3 sequences, approximately 43% seen once. General study results and limits: Naive CD4+ cell counts and diversity both ran higher in long-lived than in aged donors. Researchers said unsorted PBMCs prevented a conclusive naive versus antigen-experienced comparison. Investigators viewed diversity estimates from one million T cells as underestimates, the study reported.

The sequence came from a woman aged 55-75 years in good health. Sample: blood. This chain joins TRBV10-3 and TRBJ2-1; 12 nucleotides match TRBD2. The CDR3 loop is CAITGTSGYNEQFF. CDR3 nucleotide sequence: TGTGCCATAACCGGGACTAGCGGGTACAATGAGCAGTTCTTC.